This T cell receptor beta chain was sequenced in a study of blood T cell repertoires in COVID-19. Across the whole study: Specimens from acute and convalescent COVID-19 originated in the United States, Italy and Spain. The analysed material was cDNA or gDNA that came from T cells, B-cell-depleted T cells, or PBMCs.

Germline CDR1 LNHDA, CDR2 SQIVND (reference sequence). Losses at the gene ends were 10 bases for V and 6 bases for J; bases not matched to a gene: 11. The CDR3 spans 13 residues. How the authors handled the data: Reference gene primer amplification gave estimated nucleated cell counts. TCRdb keeps only in-frame clones here, not all; method: immunoSEQ multiplex PCR. V and J calls and clone size come straight from that table; D and trimming were deduced from the DNA. The sample records approximately 200,000 clones, 70% to 90% being singletons. This TCR was sampled from a human donor with active or convalescent COVID-19. The donor label of this sample is uncertain. The chain carries TRBV19 and TRBJ2-7, with 8 positions matching TRBD1. Sample: peripheral blood. CDR3 sequence reads: CATSVGRGPEQYF. The DNA for the CDR3 is TGTGCCACAAGTGTGGGCAGGGGGCCCGAGCAGTACTTC.